This entry describes one T cell receptor (beta chain). The antigen it binds to is not known. The data are from a study of T cells expressing NK-cell markers (TCRdb year 2020). At the level of the whole study: In sorted CD3+CD56+NKG2C+, CD3+CD56+NKG2C- and CD3+CD56-NKG2C+ T-cell subsets from several donors, TCR beta-chain repertoires were profiled. Among the eight sequenced donors, seven were HCMV-seropositive and one was HCMV-seronegative. The study sequenced eight donors, all healthy volunteers chosen at random: three men and five women. Sequencing of the libraries produced 2 x 150 bp reads on Illumina HiSeq 2000/2500, MiSeq or NextSeq.

HCMV serostatus was determined by detecting HCMV-specific IgG in serum with a commercial ELISA kit. Ficoll density gradient centrifugation was used to isolate peripheral blood mononuclear cells from blood. CDR1 ENHRY and CDR2 SYGVKD were looked up in the germline V gene. The CDR3 goes from the cysteine to the phenylalanine over 14 residues. No DNA accompanies this entry. Results and caveats for the whole study, not just this receptor: In several donors, the dominant CD3+CD56+NKG2C+ clonotypes ranked among the top 10 CD8+ clonotypes, making up about 1.0-7.0% of CD8+ T cells. Those dominant clonotypes were again the most abundant among CD3+CD56-NKG2C+ cells in several donors, at roughly 25-65%. Whether the expanded NKG2C-expressing T cell clones were specific for HCMV antigens remained unclear.

TCRdb shows the sequencer as Illumina HiSeq 2000. TCR beta cDNA libraries were prepared using 5'RACE template switching, which introduced a universal primer site and unique molecular identifiers. cDNA synthesis was primed from the TCR beta constant segment and was followed by two successive PCR amplification steps. Per the authors' processing: MIGEC was used to demultiplex reads and group reads by UMI, and MiTCR was used to assemble and quantify clonotypes. To exclude erroneous sequences, only TCR cDNA sequences supported by at least two reads were retained. The tcR package was used for downstream repertoire analysis, and clonotypes were matched across fractions by CDR3 nucleotide sequence plus V segment. Antigen specificity was annotated against VDJdb with VDJmatch, allowing one amino acid substitution in CDR3. Reads reprocessed by TCRdb are summarized as one entry per CDR3 protein sequence, and DNA is absent. The V and J calls here are based on TCRdb, not the publication. In this sample's table one finds roughly 420,000 distinct CDR3 sequences. The ten largest account for 7.3% of the sample.

The sequence links TRBV10-3 to TRBJ1-1. This receptor was taken from a woman between 18 and 75 years old in good health. Sequenced input: blood T cells: a sorted CD56 or NKG2C T cell subset, CD4+ or CD8+ T cells, or bulk PBMC T cells (not recorded which). The CDR3 in this case is CAIRGRNLNTEAFF.